The 15 T cell receptor beta chains below all came from one sample that was sequenced in a study of shared clonotypes between healthy human individuals. The method was immunoSEQ multiplex PCR; TCRdb's version includes in-frame clones alone and lacks a portion of them. The sample has about 960,000 clones; around 80% are singletons. Source material: memory CD4+ T cells sorted from blood. Documented subset: CD45RA-negative fraction. The receptor set was obtained from a man aged 18 to 29 in good health.

The genes are TRBV6-1 and TRBJ1-6; D is ambiguous. Germline CDR1 MNHNS, CDR2 SASEGT. The CDR3 extends over 13 amino acids. Trimming shortened V by 0 bases and J by 12 bases, and 9 bases separated the two germline ends. The CDR3 DNA is TGTGCCAGCAGTGAAGCGCAGGCCAGACCCCTCCACTTT. The encoded protein is CASSEAQARPLHF.

This clone was counted a few times. The genes are TRBV7-9 and TRBJ1-1; tentative D call: TRBD1 (6 bases). V gave up 7 bases and J gave up 4 bases, with 19 bases separating them. Looked up from germline, CDR1 is SEHNR and CDR2 is FQNEAQ (reference sequence). This CDR3 comprises 15 residues. This CDR3 is CASTPGPGASTEAFF. DNA for the CDR3: TGTGCCAGCACCCCCGGTCCGGGGGCAAGCACTGAAGCTTTCTTT.

The chain joins TRBV7-9 to TRBJ2-3; TRBD2 aligns across 12 bases. Per germline, CDR1 SEHNR and CDR2 FQNEAQ (reference sequence). The CDR3 spans 15 residues. Losses at the gene ends were 2 bases for V and 5 bases for J; bases not matched to a gene: 2. In DNA, the CDR3 is TGTGCCAGCAGCTTACTAGCGGGGGGGCGAGATACGCAGTATTTT. This sequence encodes CASSLLAGGRDTQYF.

V usage is TRBV11-3 and J usage is TRBJ2-3; D is tentatively TRBD1 or TRBD2 (5 bases each). Looked up from germline, CDR1 is SGHNT and CDR2 is YENEEA. This CDR3 has 17 residues. V shed 3 bases and J shed 2 bases, with 18 bases lying between them. CDR3 residues: CASSFGGGAISTDTQYF. The CDR3 DNA reads as TGTGCCAGCAGCTTCGGTGGGGGAGCAATTTCCACAGATACGCAGTATTTT.

V usage is TRBV28 and J usage is TRBJ2-7; 8 bases are a match to TRBD1. CDR3 length: 16 residues. Germline V gene sequence: CDR1 MDHEN, CDR2 SYDVKM. V gave up 2 bases and J gave up 5 bases; unmatched junction bases: 11. This CDR3 reads CASSLIIATGDHEQYF. CDR3 coding DNA: TGTGCCAGCAGTTTAATCATTGCGACAGGGGACCACGAGCAGTACTTC.

This clone was seen only once. The chain uses TRBV7-2 and TRBJ2-7; 7 bases align to TRBD1. The trim removed 4 bases at V and 9 bases at J, leaving 9 bases unmatched. CDR3 length: 13 residues. Germline-derived CDR1 and CDR2 are SGHTA and FQGNSA. CDR3 protein: CASSSGQATGQYF. Here the CDR3 DNA reads TGTGCCAGCAGCTCAGGACAGGCGACGGGGCAGTACTTC.

In this sample, this clone turned up a few times. Other nucleotide sequences in the sample specify the same CDR3. The chain uses TRBV4-1 and TRBJ1-1, with D possibly being TRBD1 (5 bases). Germline values: CDR1 MGHRA, CDR2 YSYEKL. V was clipped by 1 base and J by 1 base, with 7 bases between them. The CDR3 length is 14 residues. The CDR3 DNA sequence: TGCGCCAGCAGCCAAGCAGACAGGAACACTGAAGCTTTCTTT. Translated, it gives CASSQADRNTEAFF.

The V call is TRBV28, the J call TRBJ2-7; 9 nucleotides agree with TRBD2. The ends lost 5 bases at V and 3 bases at J; junction bases unmatched: 5. There are 14 residues in the CDR3. CDR1 is MDHEN and CDR2 is SYDVKM in the germline V gene. As DNA, the CDR3 is TGTGCCAGCAGTGCCGCGGGGGGGGTCTACGAGCAGTACTTC. Translation gives CASSAAGGVYEQYF.

The chain employs TRBV7-2 and TRBJ2-1; D perhaps matches TRBD1 (5 bases). This CDR3 spans 14 amino acids. The V end lost 2 bases, the J end lost 2 bases, and 7 bases lay between the germline ends. Per the germline V gene, CDR1 is SGHTA and CDR2 is FQGNSA. Here the CDR3 reads CASSLRGAYNEQFF. The DNA for the CDR3 is TGTGCCAGCAGCTTAAGGGGTGCCTACAATGAGCAGTTCTTC.

In this sample, this clone is medium-sized (0.01 to 0.1%). The V and J genes are TRBV10-1 and TRBJ2-1, with D unclear. V shed 6 bases and J shed 1 base, with 4 bases lying between them. The CDR3 length is 12 residues. CDR1 and CDR2 (germline): WNHNN, SYGVQD (reference sequence). CDR3 loop: CASRGSYNEQFF. CDR3 nucleotide sequence: TGCGCCAGCAGGGGATCCTACAATGAGCAGTTCTTC.

The chain couples TRBV19 to TRBJ1-1; D gene ambiguous. The V end was cut by 1 base, the J end by 6 bases, with 15 bases between. Per the germline V gene, CDR1 is LNHDA and CDR2 is SQIVND (reference sequence). The CDR3 length is 15 residues. The CDR3 protein is CASSIGGTSLPEAFF. The CDR3 DNA reads TGTGCCAGTAGTATAGGTGGCACTTCTTTGCCTGAAGCTTTCTTT.

V usage is TRBV5-4 and J usage is TRBJ2-1, with D tentatively TRBD2 (6 bases). V lost 7 bases and J lost 3, with 17 bases in between. The CDR3 runs 15 residues. Germline V gives CDR1 SGHNT, CDR2 YYREEE (reference sequence). CDR3 sequence: CASSTTRGGYNEQFF. The DNA of the CDR3 is TGTGCCAGCTCAACGACTAGGGGTGGCTACAATGAGCAGTTCTTC.

This chain uses TRBV6-6 with TRBJ2-5, with no clear D. This CDR3 spans 12 amino acids. Germline V gene sequence: CDR1 MNHNY, CDR2 SVGAGI (reference sequence). Trimming removed 0 bases from V and 5 bases from J, with 4 bases in between. The CDR3 region has the DNA TGTGCCAGCAGTTACTCGATGGAGACCCAGTACTTC. This translates into CASSYSMETQYF.

V gene TRBV5-6 combines with J gene TRBJ1-2; D is possibly TRBD1 (5 bases). The length of the CDR3 is 15 residues. The V end lost 4 bases, the J end lost 7 bases, and 20 bases lay between the germline ends. Germline-derived CDR1 and CDR2 are SGHDT and YYEEEE. The CDR3 DNA reads TGTGCCAGCAGCGAGAACATAGAGAGGGACGGTGGCTACACCTTC. Its translation is CASSENIERDGGYTF.

J is TRBJ1-1 and V is TRBV30, with a weak D call TRBD1 (5 bases). This CDR3 is built from 13 residues. V gave up 5 bases and J gave up 0 bases, with 10 bases separating them. Germline loops: CDR1 GTSNPN, CDR2 SVGIG (reference sequence). The CDR3 DNA follows: TGTGCCTGGGGGGACCGGATGAACACTGAAGCTTTCTTT. Translation: CAWGDRMNTEAFF.